The rows below give T cell receptor beta chains drawn from one sample of a study of blood T cells in healthy people across ages. Using its own MiXCR run on the 5' RACE reads, TCRdb lists one record per CDR3 protein. The data contain 850,000 to 950,000 distinct CDR3 sequences, less than 35% of them seen just once; the ten biggest clones take up roughly 17%. The sequencing input was blood. These receptors were collected from a woman over 75 in good health. CDR3s include the opening cysteine and the closing phenylalanine or tryptophan. A D gene is named only where the DNA matches it firmly.

CDR3aa: CASAIAADTQYF
j_gene: TRBJ2-3
v_gene: TRBV11-2
len: 12
d_gene: .

CDR3aa: CASSPPTGKAGEQYF
j_gene: TRBJ2-7
v_gene: TRBV6-5
len: 15
d_gene: .

CDR3aa: CASSLWAARDTQYF
j_gene: TRBJ2-3
v_gene: TRBV7-2
len: 14
d_gene: .

CDR3aa: CASSSQGNTEAFF
j_gene: TRBJ1-1
v_gene: TRBV7-2
len: 13
d_gene: .

CDR3aa: CSARQDRSLYGYTF
j_gene: TRBJ1-2
v_gene: TRBV20-1
len: 14
d_gene: TRBD1

CDR3aa: CSAEGPDRGFSPLHF
j_gene: TRBJ1-6
v_gene: TRBV20-1
len: 15
d_gene: TRBD1

CDR3aa: CASRTTGWETQYF
j_gene: .
v_gene: TRBV2
len: 13
d_gene: .

CDR3aa: CSARDPLDRRGYTF
j_gene: TRBJ1-2
v_gene: TRBV20-1
len: 14
d_gene: TRBD1

CDR3aa: CASSPDHWGATGVNTEAFF
j_gene: TRBJ1-1
v_gene: TRBV27
len: 19
d_gene: TRBD1

CDR3aa: CASSCDALPGGEQFF
j_gene: TRBJ2-1
v_gene: TRBV7-2
len: 15
d_gene: TRBD2

CDR3aa: CSAGIYLSTDTQYF
j_gene: TRBJ2-3
v_gene: TRBV20-1
len: 14
d_gene: .

CDR3aa: CASGGHDSTDTQYF
j_gene: TRBJ2-3
v_gene: TRBV12-3/TRBV12-4
len: 14
d_gene: .

CDR3aa: CASRGSEGANVLTF
j_gene: TRBJ2-6
v_gene: TRBV2
len: 14
d_gene: .

CDR3aa: CSARLSGRSTDTQYF
j_gene: TRBJ2-3
v_gene: TRBV20-1
len: 15
d_gene: TRBD2

CDR3aa: CASSSGRGHGYGYTF
j_gene: TRBJ1-2
v_gene: TRBV12-3/TRBV12-4
len: 15
d_gene: TRBD1

CDR3aa: CATSDFYRQGTGNTEAFF
j_gene: TRBJ1-1
v_gene: TRBV24-1
len: 18
d_gene: TRBD1

CDR3aa: CASSQEPAGGTNTGELFF
j_gene: TRBJ2-2
v_gene: TRBV4-3
len: 18
d_gene: TRBD2

CDR3aa: CASTSESTNEKLFF
j_gene: TRBJ1-4
v_gene: TRBV5-1
len: 14
d_gene: .

CDR3aa: CASSLEHPGQGYQPQHF
j_gene: TRBJ1-5
v_gene: TRBV7-2
len: 17
d_gene: TRBD1

CDR3aa: CATSDPGQYEQYF
j_gene: TRBJ2-7
v_gene: TRBV24-1
len: 13
d_gene: .

CDR3aa: CATRDRPNTEAFF
j_gene: TRBJ1-1
v_gene: TRBV15
len: 13
d_gene: .

CDR3aa: CASSLLRGGGYTF
j_gene: TRBJ1-2
v_gene: TRBV11-3
len: 13
d_gene: .

CDR3aa: CSARQGAVITNEKLFF
j_gene: TRBJ1-4
v_gene: TRBV20-1
len: 16
d_gene: TRBD1

CDR3aa: CASSLPTEGRDEQFF
j_gene: TRBJ2-1
v_gene: TRBV27
len: 15
d_gene: .

CDR3aa: CASRVGGTAYTDTQYF
j_gene: TRBJ2-3
v_gene: TRBV12-3/TRBV12-4
len: 16
d_gene: .

CDR3aa: CASSPLGQGNTEAFF
j_gene: TRBJ1-1
v_gene: TRBV18
len: 15
d_gene: TRBD1

CDR3aa: CAWSRGGSDGYTF
j_gene: TRBJ1-2
v_gene: TRBV30
len: 13
d_gene: .

CDR3aa: CASSGQILSYGYTF
j_gene: TRBJ1-2
v_gene: TRBV19
len: 14
d_gene: .

CDR3aa: CSALVVPDTQYF
j_gene: TRBJ2-3
v_gene: TRBV20-1
len: 12
d_gene: .

CDR3aa: CASSTPGQGWSNQPQHF
j_gene: TRBJ1-5
v_gene: TRBV21-1
len: 17
d_gene: .

CDR3aa: CASQSRTGGNQPQHF
j_gene: TRBJ1-5
v_gene: TRBV18
len: 15
d_gene: TRBD1

CDR3aa: CASSLGGLAGYEQYF
j_gene: TRBJ2-7
v_gene: TRBV11-2
len: 15
d_gene: TRBD2

CDR3aa: CSVQGGTSGGTDTQYF
j_gene: TRBJ2-3
v_gene: TRBV29-1
len: 16
d_gene: TRBD2

CDR3aa: CASSPGQLMNTEAFF
j_gene: TRBJ1-1
v_gene: TRBV7-2
len: 15
d_gene: .

CDR3aa: CATRGGYGQPQHF
j_gene: TRBJ1-5
v_gene: TRBV6-2/TRBV6-3
len: 13
d_gene: .

CDR3aa: CASRATSGLSETQYF
j_gene: TRBJ2-5
v_gene: TRBV6-5
len: 15
d_gene: TRBD2

CDR3aa: CASTNGATKVEAFF
j_gene: TRBJ1-1
v_gene: TRBV12-3/TRBV12-4
len: 14
d_gene: .

CDR3aa: CAWSLNDFLGQFF
j_gene: TRBJ2-1
v_gene: TRBV30
len: 13
d_gene: .

CDR3aa: CAILSGLGGEQFF
j_gene: TRBJ2-1
v_gene: TRBV10-3
len: 13
d_gene: .

CDR3aa: CASSLIQGTDEQYF
j_gene: TRBJ2-7
v_gene: TRBV7-6
len: 14
d_gene: .

CDR3aa: CASSRFLQGAVGADTQYF
j_gene: TRBJ2-3
v_gene: TRBV14
len: 18
d_gene: TRBD1

CDR3aa: CASSKVSRDRDDEQFF
j_gene: TRBJ2-1
v_gene: TRBV21-1
len: 16
d_gene: .